Below, 17 T cell receptor beta chains from the same sample are listed, as sequenced in a study of shared clonotypes between healthy human individuals. Only in-frame clones appear in the TCRdb table, and some are missing; sequencing was by immunoSEQ multiplex PCR. This sample carries approximately 1,000,000 clones, about 84% of them seen once, and the ten largest clones take under 0.6%. Sequencing was performed on memory CD4+ T cells from PBMCs. The subset is: CD45RA-negative fraction. Receptors originate from a man younger than 35 in good health. Some clones in this sample may be carry-over from other donors' samples.

The V and J genes are TRBV28 and TRBJ2-5; the D is unclear. CDR3 length: 12 amino acids. V shed 4 bases and J shed 6 bases, with 9 bases lying between them. Per the germline V gene, CDR1 is MDHEN and CDR2 is SYDVKM. Here the CDR3 DNA reads TGTGCCAGCAGTTCCACAGTCCAGACCCAGTACTTC. Residues: CASSSTVQTQYF.

The rearrangement joins TRBV29-1 to TRBJ2-1; 10 nucleotides align to TRBD2. With V trimmed by 1 base and J by 5 bases, 2 bases remained unmatched. The CDR3 runs to 14 residues. Germline CDR1 reads SQVTM; CDR2 reads ANQGSEA. In DNA, the CDR3 is TGCAGCGTTGAAGGGACTAGCGGAAACAATGAGCAGTTCTTC. Translating it yields CSVEGTSGNNEQFF.

V usage is TRBV28 and J usage is TRBJ2-7; D is undetermined. The CDR3 loop spans 14 amino acids. V gave up 7 bases and J gave up 0 bases, with 13 bases separating them. Germline assignment: CDR1 MDHEN and CDR2 SYDVKM. CDR3 in DNA: TGTGCCAGCACCCTCAGCTACAGCTCCTACGAGCAGTACTTC. Amino acids: CASTLSYSSYEQYF. The variable domain in full, completed from reference TRBV28 and TRBJ2-7, reads DVKVTQSSRYLVKRTGEKVFLECVQDMDHENMFWYRQDPGLGLRLIYFSYDVKMKEKGDIPEGYSVSREKKERFSLILESASTNQTSMYLCASTLSYSSYEQYFGPGTRLTVT.

V gene TRBV28 combines with J gene TRBJ1-1, with 10 positions matching TRBD1. The CDR3 runs 16 residues. CDR1 and CDR2 (germline): MDHEN, SYDVKM. With 5 bases clipped from V and 3 bases from J, the junction kept 9 bases outside the gene matches. The CDR3 spells CASSLIPGTGDTEAFF. The DNA of the CDR3 is TGTGCCAGCAGTCTAATCCCCGGGACAGGGGACACTGAAGCTTTCTTT.

Concerning this clone: Additional DNA sequences in this sample encode the identical CDR3. The chain recombines TRBV19 with TRBJ2-3; D is possibly TRBD2 (6 bases). The CDR3 contains 13 residues. Trimming pared 3 bases from V and 6 bases from J, leaving 10 bases between. Germline V gene lookup returns CDR1 LNHDA and CDR2 SQIVND (reference sequence). The CDR3 is CASSITGGDTQYF. CDR3 sequence (DNA): TGTGCCAGTAGTATTACAGGAGGGGATACGCAGTATTTT.

V gene TRBV30 combines with J gene TRBJ1-1; no firm D call. The CDR3 extends over 13 amino acids. The V gene lost 4 bases and the J gene lost 2 bases, with 11 bases spanning the gap. The V gene's germline CDR1 is GTSNPN and CDR2 SVGIG (reference sequence). The CDR3 sequence is CAWTSFVNTEAFF. The CDR3 DNA sequence: TGTGCCTGGACTTCGTTTGTTAACACTGAAGCTTTCTTT.

The V call is TRBV6-5, the J call TRBJ1-3; D ambiguous. V lost 0 bases and J 5 bases, leaving 11 bases between the germline ends. Germline values: CDR1 MNHEY, CDR2 SVGAGI. The CDR3 is made up of 15 amino acids. The CDR3 DNA follows: TGTGCCAGCAGTTACTCGTGGGCCCGTCGAAACACCATATATTTT. Translated: CASSYSWARRNTIYF.

The chain recombines TRBV6-1 with TRBJ2-7, with 10 nucleotides matching TRBD2. The CDR3 covers 13 residues. In germline, CDR1 is MNHNS, CDR2 SASEGT. V shed 6 bases, J shed 7 bases, and the junction held 6 bases outside the gene matches. CDR3 sequence: CASSPSLAGEQYF. DNA for the CDR3: TGTGCCAGCAGCCCCTCACTAGCGGGGGAGCAGTACTTC.

As DNA, the CDR3 is TGTGCCAGCAGTTACGATCTACGGTACACGAACACTGAAGCTTTCTTT. Translating it yields CASSYDLRYTNTEAFF. The chain combines TRBV6-5 with TRBJ1-1; D is undetermined. This CDR3 contains 16 residues. V lost 2 bases and J lost 1, with 14 bases in between. The V gene's germline CDR1 is MNHEY and CDR2 SVGAGI.

As concerns this clone: This same CDR3 is encoded by further DNA sequences in the sample. The chain joins TRBV28 to TRBJ1-2, with D unresolved. From germline, CDR1 is MDHEN and CDR2 SYDVKM. Trimming took off 3 bases at V and 4 bases at J, with 9 bases between the two ends. This CDR3 region has 13 residues. The CDR3 loop reads CASSLRQIYGYTF. The CDR3 DNA reads as TGTGCCAGCAGTTTGCGGCAGATCTATGGCTACACCTTC.

The gene calls are TRBV28 and TRBJ2-7; the D gene is possibly TRBD1 (5 bases). The V end was cut by 7 bases, the J end by 3 bases, with 10 bases between. The CDR3 is 12 amino acids. CDR1 is MDHEN and CDR2 is SYDVKM in the germline V gene. CDR3 residues: CASMGRSYEQYF. The CDR3 DNA is TGTGCCAGCATGGGGCGGAGCTACGAGCAGTACTTC.

The chain joins TRBV11-3 to TRBJ2-3, with 9 bases aligning to TRBD2. This CDR3 contains 16 residues. Germline assignment: CDR1 SGHNT and CDR2 YENEEA. The V gene end was trimmed by 3 bases and the J gene end by 2 bases; junction bases not matched to a gene: 6. The CDR3 spells CASSLGLAGYTDTQYF. CDR3 DNA: TGTGCCAGCAGCTTGGGGCTAGCGGGGTACACAGATACGCAGTATTTT.

This chain links TRBV18 with TRBJ2-2, with 7 bases aligning to TRBD1. Germline CDR1 KGHSH, CDR2 LQKENI. After removal of 8 bases from V and 1 base from J, the junction contained 4 bases not matched to a gene. This CDR3 is 14 amino acids long. The CDR3 nucleotides read TGTGCCAGCACAGGGGACATGAACACCGGGGAGCTGTTTTTT. It specifies CASTGDMNTGELFF.

V and J are TRBV28 and TRBJ2-7; 8 bases fit TRBD2. V gave up 6 bases and J gave up 4 bases; unmatched junction bases: 8. Germline CDR1 and CDR2: MDHEN and SYDVKM. The CDR3 has 14 amino acids. The CDR3 DNA sequence: TGTGCCAGCAGCCCGATAACGGGGGGGTACGAGCAGTACTTC. Translating gives CASSPITGGYEQYF.

The chain employs TRBV28 and TRBJ2-3, with 7 bases lining up with TRBD1. The CDR3 contains 16 residues. J gave up 0 bases and V 6 bases, and 9 bases lay outside the gene matches. Germline V gene data show CDR1 as MDHEN and CDR2 as SYDVKM. The CDR3, as DNA: TGTGCCAGCAGCAGGGGGTTGGACGGAAGCACAGATACGCAGTATTTT. Translation: CASSRGLDGSTDTQYF.

The chain joins TRBV6-5 to TRBJ2-5, with D possibly TRBD1 on 5 matching bases. This CDR3 is built from 14 residues. Germline lookup yields CDR1 MNHEY and CDR2 SVGAGI. V lost 5 bases and J 5 bases, leaving 15 bases between the germline ends. For the CDR3, the DNA is TGTGCCAGCAGTCACGACAGTGCCCGGGAGACCCAGTACTTC. Translated, it gives CASSHDSARETQYF.

This clone was recorded a few times. This chain connects TRBV6-1 to TRBJ1-1; perhaps TRBD1 as D (5 bases). Germline V gene sequence: CDR1 MNHNS, CDR2 SASEGT. The length of the CDR3 is 12 residues. The V gene lost 4 bases and the J gene lost 5 bases, with 8 bases spanning the gap. The CDR3 DNA reads as TGTGCCAGCAGTGTTGGGGGGACTGAAGCTTTCTTT. This gives the protein CASSVGGTEAFF.